Shown below are 12 T cell receptor beta chains from a single sample sequenced in a study of blood T cells in healthy people across ages. PCR was performed a second time for about 7 to 12 cycles using a sample-barcoded 5' primer and a J-beta primer mix. TCRdb used MiXCR to reprocess the 5' RACE reads, holding one entry per CDR3 protein. The table shows around 1,500,000 distinct CDR3 sequences, with 42% occurring only once. The sample was blood. These receptors were obtained from a woman between 18 and 29 years old in good health.

This clonotype has only a few counts. The rearrangement uses TRBV29-1 and TRBJ1-1; no clear D. Between the trimmed V and J ends, which lost 2 bases and 0 bases, there was a span of 10 bases. Germline V gene data show CDR1 as SQVTM and CDR2 as ANQGSEA. The CDR3 is 14 amino acids. CDR3 in amino acids: CSVEQWQMNTEAFF. CDR3 nucleotides: TGCAGCGTTGAACAGTGGCAAATGAACACTGAAGCTTTCTTT.

The J gene is TRBJ1-1, the V gene TRBV30, with unresolved D. V was trimmed by 2 bases and J by 8 bases, leaving 12 bases between them. Germline CDR1 reads GTSNPN; CDR2 reads SVGIG (reference sequence). The CDR3 runs 12 residues. CDR3 nucleotides: TGTGCCTGGAGTACCCACGCACTCGAAGCTTTCTTT. Its protein product is CAWSTHALEAFF.

The chain employs TRBV11-2 and TRBJ2-3; 11 bases map to TRBD2. The CDR3 covers 18 residues. Germline CDR1 SGHAT, CDR2 FQNNGV. V trimming: 2 bases; J trimming: 0 bases; junction bases outside the gene matches: 7. CDR3 region: CASSLRSSGGISTDTQYF. The CDR3, as DNA: TGTGCCAGCAGCTTAAGGTCTAGCGGGGGGATCAGCACAGATACGCAGTATTTT.

The rearrangement joins TRBV27 to TRBJ1-1; tentatively, D is TRBD1 (6 bases). This CDR3 is 13 amino acids long. Trimming removed 4 bases from V and 11 bases from J, with 17 bases in between. CDR1 is MNHEY, CDR2 SMNVEV, per germline (reference sequence). Here the CDR3 reads CASSSIQTGKAFF. In nucleotides, the CDR3 is TGTGCCAGCAGTTCCATTCAAACAGGGAAGGCTTTCTTT.

Only a few counts were recorded for this clonotype. J is TRBJ2-5 and V is TRBV5-1; perhaps D is TRBD1 or TRBD2 (5 bases each). The ends were cut back, 3 bases at V and 3 bases at J, with 12 bases in the middle. The germline CDR1 and CDR2 sequences are SGHRS and YFSETQ. The length of the CDR3 is 14 residues. The CDR3 nucleotides read TGCGCCAGCAGCTGGTCCGGGACCGAAGAGACCCAGTACTTC. This gives the protein CASSWSGTEETQYF. The entire variable domain, with the rest obtained from reference TRBV5-1 and TRBJ2-5, is as follows: KAGVTQTPRYLIKTRGQQVTLSCSPISGHRSVSWYQQTPGQGLQFLFEYFSETQRNKGNFPGRFSGRQFSNSRSEMNVSTLELGDSALYLCASSWSGTEETQYFGPGTRLLVL.

This clonotype was observed a few times. The chain carries TRBV12-3 or TRBV12-4 and TRBJ1-1; D is undetermined. The CDR3 has 12 residues. V shed 5 bases and J shed 6 bases, with 10 bases lying between them. The CDR3 region has the DNA TGTGCCAGCAGTGCCGGACCCCCTGAAGCTTTCTTT. The encoded protein is CASSAGPPEAFF.

This chain joins TRBV6-2 or TRBV6-3 and TRBJ2-1; 8 bases are a match to TRBD2. Gene TRBJ2-7 matches the end of the DNA better, so the J call may be wrong. Germline loops: CDR1 MNHEY, CDR2 SVGEGT. This CDR3 is 17 amino acids long. The CDR3 sequence is CASSLLAEPGIYNEQYF. The CDR3 nucleotides are TGTGCCAGCAGTTTACTAGCGGAACCAGGTATCTACAATGAGCAGTACTTC.

Only one count was recorded for this clonotype. The gene calls are TRBV20-1 and TRBJ2-1; tentatively, D is TRBD1 or TRBD2 (7 bases each). TRBJ2-7 explains the end of the DNA better; the J call may be wrong. The CDR3 is 21 amino acids. The germline CDR1 and CDR2 sequences are DFQATT and SNEGSKA (reference sequence). CDR3 sequence: CSARDLRGVGGTYSSYNEQYF. The CDR3 DNA reads TGCAGTGCTAGAGATCTCAGGGGGGTGGGAGGGACATATAGCTCCTACAATGAGCAGTACTTC.

V is TRBV7-8 and J is TRBJ1-2; TRBD1 matches 9 bases. The CDR3 runs to 16 residues. V trimming: 5 bases; J trimming: 2 bases; junction bases outside the gene matches: 9. CDR1 SGHVS and CDR2 FQNEAQ come from the germline V gene. CDR3 DNA: TGTGCCAGCAGCCACCGGACAGGGGACCTAAACTATGGCTACACCTTC. Residues: CASSHRTGDLNYGYTF.

The chain is built from TRBV3-1 and TRBJ2-1; TRBD2 aligns across 11 bases. Unmatched junction bases numbered 4, after V lost 0 bases and J lost 6 bases. This CDR3 is built from 16 residues. The germline gives CDR1 LGHDT, CDR2 YNNKEL (reference sequence). The CDR3 DNA reads TGTGCCAGCAGCCAAGACACTAGCGGGAGTGCCAATGAGCAGTTCTTC. Its translation is CASSQDTSGSANEQFF.

This clonotype was observed a few times. This chain uses TRBV14 with TRBJ2-3, with D possibly called TRBD1 or TRBD2 (5 bases each). The CDR3 length is 14 residues. Trimming removed 4 bases at V and 5 bases at J, with 13 bases between. From germline, CDR1 is SGHDN and CDR2 FVKESK. The DNA of the CDR3 is TGTGCCAGCAGCCTACCGGGACGCGGAGATACGCAGTATTTT. As protein: CASSLPGRGDTQYF.

The genes are TRBV5-1 and TRBJ2-1; D is unresolved. Germline V gene sequence: CDR1 SGHRS, CDR2 YFSETQ. V was cut by 2 bases and J by 9 bases, with 12 bases left in between. The CDR3 sequence is 13 residues long. In DNA, the CDR3 is TGCGCCAGCAGCTTTACCCAGCAATCTGAGCAGTTCTTC. Protein product: CASSFTQQSEQFF.